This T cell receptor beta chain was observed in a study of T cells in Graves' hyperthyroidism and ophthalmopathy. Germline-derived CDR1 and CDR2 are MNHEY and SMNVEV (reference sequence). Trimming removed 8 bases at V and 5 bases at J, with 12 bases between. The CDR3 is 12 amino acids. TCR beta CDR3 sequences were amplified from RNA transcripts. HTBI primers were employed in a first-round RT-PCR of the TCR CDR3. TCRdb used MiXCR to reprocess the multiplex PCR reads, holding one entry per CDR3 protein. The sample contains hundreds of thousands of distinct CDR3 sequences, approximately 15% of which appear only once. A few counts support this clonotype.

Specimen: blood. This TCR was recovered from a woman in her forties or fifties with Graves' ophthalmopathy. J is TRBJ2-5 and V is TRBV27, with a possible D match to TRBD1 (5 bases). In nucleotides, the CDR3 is TGTGCCAGCTCGAAGGGGCTGGAGACCCAGTACTTC. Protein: CASSKGLETQYF.